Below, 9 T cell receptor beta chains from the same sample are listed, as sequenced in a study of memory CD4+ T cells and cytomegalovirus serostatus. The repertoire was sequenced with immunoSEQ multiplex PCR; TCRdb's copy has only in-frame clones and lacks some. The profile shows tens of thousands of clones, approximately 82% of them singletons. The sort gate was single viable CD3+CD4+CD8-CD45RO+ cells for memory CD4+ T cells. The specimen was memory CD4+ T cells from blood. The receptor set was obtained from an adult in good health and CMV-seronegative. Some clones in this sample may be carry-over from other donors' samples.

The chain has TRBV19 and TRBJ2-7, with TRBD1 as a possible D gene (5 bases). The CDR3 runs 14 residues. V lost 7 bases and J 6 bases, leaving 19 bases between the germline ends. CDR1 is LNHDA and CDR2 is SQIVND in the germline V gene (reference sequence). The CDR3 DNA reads TGTGCCAGTACCCCATCTCCAGGGATGGGCGAGCAGTACTTC. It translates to CASTPSPGMGEQYF.

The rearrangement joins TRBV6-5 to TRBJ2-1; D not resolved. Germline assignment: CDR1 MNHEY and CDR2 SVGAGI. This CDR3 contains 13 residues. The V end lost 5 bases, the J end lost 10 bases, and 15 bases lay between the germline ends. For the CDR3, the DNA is TGTGCCAGCAGTCCCGGACCTTTCGGGGAGCAGTTCTTC. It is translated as CASSPGPFGEQFF.

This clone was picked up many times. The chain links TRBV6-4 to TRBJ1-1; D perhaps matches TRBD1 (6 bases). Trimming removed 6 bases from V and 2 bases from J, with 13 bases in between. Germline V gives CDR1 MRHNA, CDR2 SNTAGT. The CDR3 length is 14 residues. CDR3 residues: CASRDTDRNTEAFF. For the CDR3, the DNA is TGTGCCAGCAGAGATACGGACAGAAACACTGAAGCTTTCTTT.

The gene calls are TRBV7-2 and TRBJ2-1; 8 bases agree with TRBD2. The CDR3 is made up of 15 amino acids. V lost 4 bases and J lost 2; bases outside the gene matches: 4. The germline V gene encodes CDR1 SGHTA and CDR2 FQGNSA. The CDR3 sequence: CASSSSGSPYNEQFF. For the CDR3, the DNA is TGTGCCAGCAGCTCAAGCGGGAGCCCCTACAATGAGCAGTTCTTC.

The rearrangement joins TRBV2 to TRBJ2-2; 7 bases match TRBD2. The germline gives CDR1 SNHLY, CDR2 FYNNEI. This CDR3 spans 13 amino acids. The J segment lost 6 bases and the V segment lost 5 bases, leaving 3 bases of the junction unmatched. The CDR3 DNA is TGTGCCAGCAGTCCCCTAGCGGCCGGGGAGCTGTTTTTT. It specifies CASSPLAAGELFF.

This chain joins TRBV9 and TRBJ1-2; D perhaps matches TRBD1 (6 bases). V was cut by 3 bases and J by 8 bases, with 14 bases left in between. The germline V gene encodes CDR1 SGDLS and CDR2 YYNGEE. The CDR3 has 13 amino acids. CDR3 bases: TGTGCCAGCAGCGGCCTGTCGAGGGGGGGCTACACCTTC. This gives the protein CASSGLSRGGYTF.

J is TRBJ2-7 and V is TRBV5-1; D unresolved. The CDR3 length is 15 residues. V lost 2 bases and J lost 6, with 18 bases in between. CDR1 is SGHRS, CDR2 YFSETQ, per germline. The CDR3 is CASSFSSSYESEQYF. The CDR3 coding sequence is TGCGCCAGCAGCTTTTCAAGCAGTTACGAGAGCGAGCAGTACTTC.

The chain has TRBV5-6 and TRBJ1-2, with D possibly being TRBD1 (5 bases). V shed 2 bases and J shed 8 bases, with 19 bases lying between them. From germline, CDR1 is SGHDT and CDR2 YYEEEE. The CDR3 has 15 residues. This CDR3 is CASSLLREVYLGYTF. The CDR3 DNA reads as TGTGCCAGCAGCTTACTCAGGGAGGTCTATTTAGGCTACACCTTC.

CDR3 residues: CASSRDSSQETQYF. As DNA, the CDR3 is TGTGCCAGCTCACGGGACTCTTCCCAGGAGACCCAGTACTTC. This chain joins TRBV18 and TRBJ2-5; perhaps TRBD2 as D (6 bases). This CDR3 has 14 amino acids. Germline-derived CDR1 and CDR2 are KGHSH and LQKENI. V was pared by 4 bases and J by 5 bases, with 14 bases between.